This T cell receptor (beta chain) was sequenced for a study of regulatory T cells in long-lasting Graves disease. Study as a whole: Persistent Graves' disease meant over 5 years of antithyroid drugs with positive TSH receptor antibodies.

Arm-PCR with iRepertoire HTBI primers amplified the CDR3 regions for these TCR beta libraries. TCRdb reanalysed the multiplex PCR reads using MiXCR and keeps one entry per CDR3 protein. The sample lists a few hundred thousand distinct CDR3 sequences; around 24% were seen once. Germline V CDR1 and CDR2: DFQATT, SNEGSKA (reference sequence). This CDR3 is built from 16 residues. The ends lost 0 bases at V and 10 bases at J; junction bases unmatched: 11. Study-wide points: Repertoires from persistent disease leaned toward TRBV28, TRBJ1-2 and TRBJ2-5. Tissue studied was limited to peripheral blood, excluding thyroid tissue.

With respect to this clonotype: Its target is unknown.

The time point denotes: persistent/refractory GD, antithyroid drugs over 5 years with positive TRAb. With RNA extracted from PBMCs as input, the TCR library was made. Guidelines of the American Thyroid Association were used to diagnose Graves' disease. The sequence was obtained from a female donor with Graves disease. Sequencing used peripheral blood mononuclear cells (PBMCs), obtained when the disease was refractory, from a patient treated with antithyroid drugs. The chain links TRBV20-1 to TRBJ2-1; 11 bases map to TRBD2. The CDR3 nucleotides are TGCAGTGCTAGAGACCCTATCTTACTAGCGGGGGACGAGCAGTTCTTC. Translating gives CSARDPILLAGDEQFF.